This T cell receptor (beta chain) is drawn from a study of blood T cell repertoires in COVID-19. Study-level information: There were acute and convalescent COVID-19 samples, and they came from the United States, Italy and Spain.

The germline CDR1 and CDR2 sequences are MNHEY and SMNVEV (reference sequence). The V end was cut by 6 bases, the J end by 6 bases, with 18 bases between. This CDR3 is built from 14 residues. The data were produced by immunoSEQ multiplex PCR, yet TCRdb's version contains in-frame clones alone and is incomplete. Among 55,000 to 85,000 clones, roughly 86% were seen once, and the ten largest hold 0.83%. This sequence joins TRBV27 and TRBJ2-7; D is unresolved. Sequencing was carried out using peripheral blood. This TCR derives from a woman aged 70-85 years with acute or convalescent COVID-19. CDR3 amino acids: CASSRDGPRGEQYF. The CDR3, as DNA: TGTGCCAGCAGCCGCGACGGCCCCCGCGGCGAGCAGTACTTC.